These 31 T cell receptor beta chains were all obtained from the same sample, sequenced in a study of T cell changes during pregnancy in multiple sclerosis. Using immunoSEQ multiplex PCR, the repertoire was profiled, and TCRdb retains in-frame clones only, with some absent. The sample carries about 130,000 clones, around 95% recorded once. The sequencing here drew on peripheral blood, taken after pregnancy. These receptors all stem from a female donor with multiple sclerosis, enrolled in a pregnancy study.

This chain uses TRBV28 with TRBJ2-6; 8 nucleotides match TRBD2. The CDR3 contains 15 residues. Germline CDR1 MDHEN, CDR2 SYDVKM. The junction had 3 bases not matched to a gene; V was cut back by 6 bases and J by 2 bases. Here the CDR3 reads CASSTGGAGANVLTF. The CDR3 nucleotides read TGTGCCAGCAGCACCGGGGGGGCTGGGGCCAACGTCCTGACTTTC.

This clone was seen a single time. CDR3 residues: CSVVPGESWNYEQYF. As DNA, the CDR3 is TGCAGCGTTGTCCCGGGAGAGTCTTGGAATTACGAGCAGTACTTC. This chain joins TRBV29-1 and TRBJ2-7, with a weak D call TRBD2 (6 bases). The CDR3 has 15 amino acids. Germline assignment: CDR1 SQVTM and CDR2 ANQGSEA. The V end lost 4 bases, the J end lost 4 bases, and 20 bases lay between the germline ends.

The chain links TRBV11-1 to TRBJ1-1; D is perhaps TRBD1 (5 bases). From germline, CDR1 is SGHAT and CDR2 FQDESV (reference sequence). V was clipped by 6 bases and J by 1 base, with 12 bases between them. CDR3 length: 14 residues. The CDR3 coding sequence is TGTGCCAGCAGGACAGTAGGCGGGAACACTGAAGCTTTCTTT. It codes for CASRTVGGNTEAFF.

The chain links TRBV2 to TRBJ1-5; D unclear. The CDR3 has 16 amino acids. Germline V gene lookup returns CDR1 SNHLY and CDR2 FYNNEI. Trimming took 2 bases from V and 6 from J, leaving 17 bases between them. This chain's CDR3 is CASSELRKWGGQPQHF. Here the CDR3 DNA reads TGTGCCAGCAGTGAACTCCGGAAGTGGGGAGGTCAGCCCCAGCATTTT.

The chain couples TRBV5-6 to TRBJ1-5, with D possibly TRBD1 on 5 matching bases. Per the germline V gene, CDR1 is SGHDT and CDR2 is YYEEEE. CDR3 length: 13 amino acids. The V end was cut by 2 bases, the J end by 6 bases, with 9 bases between. This CDR3 reads CASSFGGGQPQHF. As DNA, the CDR3 is TGTGCCAGCAGCTTTGGGGGGGGTCAGCCCCAGCATTTT.

The rearrangement uses TRBV7-2 and TRBJ1-4; 9 nucleotides align to TRBD1. CDR3 length equals 14 residues. The germline CDR1 and CDR2 sequences are SGHTA and FQGNSA. Unmatched junction bases numbered 2, after V lost 3 bases and J lost 6 bases. The DNA for the CDR3 is TGTGCCAGCAGCTTCGACAGGGGGGATGAAAAACTGTTTTTT. Translating gives CASSFDRGDEKLFF.

This clone has just one count. The rearrangement uses TRBV28 and TRBJ2-7, with 7 bases lining up with TRBD2. With 8 bases clipped from V and 4 bases from J, the junction kept 11 bases outside the gene matches. The CDR3 is made up of 14 amino acids. The germline gives CDR1 MDHEN, CDR2 SYDVKM. The CDR3 spells CASAKAGVVYEQYF. The DNA for the CDR3 is TGTGCCAGCGCGAAGGCGGGAGTCGTGTACGAGCAGTACTTC.

This clone was counted once. This sequence joins TRBV19 and TRBJ1-5, with TRBD1 matching over 9 bases. The germline V gene encodes CDR1 LNHDA and CDR2 SQIVND (reference sequence). Germline trimming cut 6 bases from V and 1 base from J; bases unmatched to any gene: 13. The CDR3 has 18 residues. The CDR3 reads CASSPRGQGIGSNQPQHF. CDR3 nucleotide sequence: TGTGCCAGTAGCCCTAGGGGACAGGGTATCGGGAGCAATCAGCCCCAGCATTTT.

The chain uses TRBV7-9 and TRBJ2-7; D ambiguous. V was clipped by 7 bases and J by 2 bases, with 15 bases between them. The germline V gene encodes CDR1 SEHNR and CDR2 FQNEAQ (reference sequence). There are 14 residues in the CDR3. In nucleotides, the CDR3 is TGTGCCAGCACCCTAGTAGGCCAGACCTACGAGCAGTACTTC. It translates to CASTLVGQTYEQYF.

The rearrangement uses TRBV28 and TRBJ2-3, with 13 bases fitting TRBD2. Trimming took 7 bases from V and 5 from J; bases not matched to a gene: 9. Per germline, CDR1 MDHEN and CDR2 SYDVKM. The CDR3 spans 16 residues. The CDR3, as DNA: TGTGCCAGCACCGTACTAGCGGGAGGGTTGATAGATACGCAGTATTTT. This gives the protein CASTVLAGGLIDTQYF.

V and J are TRBV7-2 and TRBJ1-2; a weak D match, TRBD1 (6 bases). Germline V lookup: CDR1 SGHTA, CDR2 FQGNSA. The CDR3 consists of 14 residues. The V end was cut by 6 bases, the J end by 8 bases, with 19 bases between. The DNA for the CDR3 is TGTGCCAGCAGGCGTGAAGGGGGAAGCGACGGCTACACCTTC. It yields the protein CASRREGGSDGYTF.

This chain connects TRBV7-9 to TRBJ2-5; the match to TRBD1 covers 8 bases. The CDR3 totals 14 residues. Looked up from germline, CDR1 is SEHNR and CDR2 is FQNEAQ (reference sequence). Trimming cost V 5 bases and J 4 bases; bases outside gene matches: 6. The DNA of the CDR3 is TGTGCCAGCAGCCCGGGGACAGGTCGAGAGACCCAGTACTTC. Protein sequence: CASSPGTGRETQYF.

This clone was found once. V usage is TRBV27 and J usage is TRBJ2-1; no firm D call. In germline, CDR1 is MNHEY, CDR2 SMNVEV (reference sequence). The germline V and J ends were trimmed by 3 bases and 3 bases, with 9 bases remaining between them. CDR3 length equals 14 residues. The CDR3 DNA is TGTGCCAGCAGTTTTCCCCCCAACTACAATGAGCAGTTCTTC. Protein sequence: CASSFPPNYNEQFF.

The chain is built from TRBV7-2 and TRBJ1-2; D remains unclear. The V gene's germline CDR1 is SGHTA and CDR2 FQGNSA. V dropped 4 bases and J dropped 8 bases, with 20 bases sitting between them. This CDR3 comprises 15 residues. The CDR3 region has the DNA TGTGCCAGCAGCTCCTCGGGTCCCGTGGTCTGGGGCTACACCTTC. It yields the protein CASSSSGPVVWGYTF.

The chain has TRBV25-1 and TRBJ2-7, with 7 bases identical to TRBD1. The ends lost 8 bases at V and 3 bases at J; junction bases unmatched: 16. CDR3 length: 16 residues. Germline V lookup: CDR1 MGHDK, CDR2 SYGVNS. This CDR3 is CASSRPGTAKGYEQYF. In nucleotides, the CDR3 is TGTGCCAGCTCTCGACCCGGGACAGCCAAGGGCTACGAGCAGTACTTC.

The J gene is TRBJ2-5, the V gene TRBV6-1; 8 nucleotides align to TRBD1. The germline CDR1 and CDR2 sequences are MNHNS and SASEGT. The CDR3 sequence is 15 residues long. The V segment lost 3 bases and the J segment 5 bases; nucleotides outside the gene matches: 8. CDR3 sequence reads: CASSDLWGQEETQYF. DNA of the CDR3: TGTGCCAGCAGTGACCTATGGGGACAGGAGGAGACCCAGTACTTC.

The V call is TRBV27, the J call TRBJ2-6; D not certain. V lost 2 bases and J 0 bases, leaving 11 bases between the germline ends. This CDR3 is 17 amino acids long. CDR1 is MNHEY, CDR2 SMNVEV, per germline (reference sequence). The CDR3: CASSLNGPASGANVLTF. In DNA, the CDR3 is TGTGCCAGCAGTTTAAATGGCCCCGCCTCTGGGGCCAACGTCCTGACTTTC. The complete variable domain, with remaining parts taken from reference TRBV27 and TRBJ2-6, reads EAQVTQNPRYLITVTGKKLTVTCSQNMNHEYMSWYRQDPGLGLRQIYYSMNVEVTDKGDVPEGYKVSRKEKRNFPLILESPSPNQTSLYFCASSLNGPASGANVLTFGAGSRLTVL.

The chain employs TRBV4-3 and TRBJ1-5; TRBD1 agrees at 11 bases. Germline V CDR1 and CDR2: LGHNA, YSLEER. J was trimmed by 4 bases and V by 4 bases; bases with no gene match: 12. The CDR3 consists of 18 residues. This CDR3 reads CASSRYLGTGGLNQPQHF. The CDR3 nucleotides are TGCGCCAGCAGCCGCTACCTCGGGACAGGGGGACTGAATCAGCCCCAGCATTTT.

The rearrangement uses TRBV5-1 and TRBJ2-7; maybe TRBD1 (5 bases). Germline loops: CDR1 SGHRS, CDR2 YFSETQ. V lost 2 bases to trimming and J lost 3 bases, with 18 bases between them. The CDR3 covers 16 residues. CDR3 protein: CASSFTDSRPYYEQYF. The CDR3 coding sequence is TGCGCCAGCAGCTTCACCGACAGCCGTCCATACTACGAGCAGTACTTC.

This rearrangement joins TRBV7-2 to TRBJ2-6; the D is unclear. Trimming removed 2 bases from V and 2 bases from J, with 16 bases in between. Germline CDR1 SGHTA, CDR2 FQGNSA. The CDR3 loop spans 18 amino acids. This chain's CDR3 is CASSLILPASAGANVLTF. The CDR3 coding sequence is TGTGCCAGCAGCTTAATACTTCCCGCTTCGGCTGGGGCCAACGTCCTGACTTTC. Drawing the rest from reference TRBV7-2 and TRBJ2-6, the complete variable domain is GAGVSQSPSNKVTEKGKDVELRCDPISGHTALYWYRQSLGQGLEFLIYFQGNSAPDKSGLPSDRFSAERTGGSVSTLTIQRTQQEDSAVYLCASSLILPASAGANVLTFGAGSRLTVL.

The rearrangement joins TRBV18 to TRBJ2-7, with D maybe TRBD1 (6 bases). The CDR3 spans 17 residues. The V end lost 3 bases, the J end lost 5 bases, and 23 bases lay between the germline ends. The V gene's germline CDR1 is KGHSH and CDR2 LQKENI. CDR3 amino acids: CASSPRVNSARGDEQYF. CDR3 bases: TGTGCCAGCTCACCCAGGGTTAACAGCGCCAGGGGAGACGAGCAGTACTTC.

The chain is built from TRBV6-6 and TRBJ2-7, with 7 bases that match TRBD1. J gave up 1 base and V 0 bases, and 3 bases lay outside the gene matches. The CDR3 covers 15 residues. Germline assignment: CDR1 MNHNY and CDR2 SVGAGI (reference sequence). For the CDR3, the DNA is TGTGCCAGCAGTTACTCGAGGGACAGTTCCTACGAGCAGTACTTC. It yields the protein CASSYSRDSSYEQYF.

V usage is TRBV18 and J usage is TRBJ1-4, with 7 bases fitting TRBD1. This CDR3 region has 16 residues. Germline-derived CDR1 and CDR2 are KGHSH and LQKENI. Trimming removed 3 bases from V and 0 bases from J; junction bases left unmatched: 4. The CDR3: CASSPGQSATNEKLFF. As DNA, the CDR3 is TGTGCCAGCTCACCGGGACAGTCTGCAACTAATGAAAAACTGTTTTTT.

This sequence joins TRBV28 and TRBJ2-7; D is unclear. This CDR3 is 13 amino acids long. V was trimmed by 5 bases and J by 6 bases, leaving 14 bases between them. The germline V gene has CDR1 MDHEN and CDR2 SYDVKM. The CDR3 loop reads CASSLTTPSEQYF. The CDR3 DNA is TGTGCCAGCAGTCTAACTACCCCCTCCGAGCAGTACTTC.

This clone was counted a few times. The gene calls are TRBV27 and TRBJ1-1; D unclear. Looked up from germline, CDR1 is MNHEY and CDR2 is SMNVEV (reference sequence). The CDR3 has 13 amino acids. With 4 bases removed from V and 6 bases from J, the gap between germline ends came to 12 bases. The CDR3 DNA sequence: TGTGCCAGCAGTTACCGCGGAGTCGCTGAAGCTTTCTTT. Translating gives CASSYRGVAEAFF.

The rearrangement joins TRBV14 to TRBJ2-7, with TRBD1 matching 8 bases. Trimming cost V 4 bases and J 5 bases; bases outside gene matches: 7. Germline V gene sequence: CDR1 SGHDN, CDR2 FVKESK. CDR3 size: 14 residues. The CDR3 sequence: CASSLDRVVNEQYF. The CDR3 DNA is TGTGCCAGCAGCCTGGACAGGGTTGTAAACGAGCAGTACTTC.

The rearrangement joins TRBV28 to TRBJ2-7, with 9 bases fitting TRBD1. V lost 5 bases and J lost 4; bases outside the gene matches: 12. The CDR3 is 16 amino acids. The germline V gene has CDR1 MDHEN and CDR2 SYDVKM. CDR3 sequence: CASSLLGTGFDYEQYF. In DNA form, the CDR3 reads TGTGCCAGCAGTCTACTGGGGACAGGGTTCGATTACGAGCAGTACTTC.

This clone has just one count. The chain carries TRBV19 and TRBJ2-7; 9 nucleotides align to TRBD2. Germline V lookup: CDR1 LNHDA, CDR2 SQIVND (reference sequence). Losses at the gene ends were 3 bases for V and 9 bases for J; bases not matched to a gene: 12. This CDR3 comprises 15 residues. The chain's CDR3 is CASSISLAGPERQYF. Written as DNA, the CDR3 is TGTGCCAGTAGTATTTCGCTAGCGGGACCAGAGAGGCAGTACTTC.

The chain joins TRBV2 to TRBJ2-1; no clear D gene. CDR3 length: 13 residues. Trimming left V 2 bases short and J 9 bases short, with 11 bases between. Germline V lookup: CDR1 SNHLY, CDR2 FYNNEI. The CDR3 loop is CASSEIGRGEQFF. CDR3 DNA sequence: TGTGCCAGCAGTGAAATTGGGCGTGGTGAGCAGTTCTTC.

The chain employs TRBV19 and TRBJ1-1; a possible D gene is TRBD1 (6 bases). The CDR3 is made up of 16 amino acids. The V end lost 5 bases, the J end lost 0 bases, and 16 bases lay between the germline ends. Germline CDR1 is LNHDA and CDR2 is SQIVND (reference sequence). The CDR3 DNA reads TGTGCCAGTAGTTTCCTCAGGGGCCGGATGAACACTGAAGCTTTCTTT. As protein: CASSFLRGRMNTEAFF.

The chain has TRBV7-9 and TRBJ2-5; D remains unclear. Germline-derived CDR1 and CDR2 are SEHNR and FQNEAQ (reference sequence). This CDR3 contains 18 residues. The V end was cut by 3 bases, the J end by 2 bases, with 22 bases between. The CDR3 region is CASSFKKSLGYPQETQYF. CDR3 DNA: TGTGCCAGCAGCTTTAAAAAAAGTCTGGGCTATCCACAAGAGACCCAGTACTTC.